One sample yielded the 3 T cell receptor beta chains listed below, sequenced in a study of T cells expressing NK-cell markers. TCRdb reprocessed the 5' RACE reads and stores each CDR3 protein as one record, lacking DNA. This table holds some 110,000 distinct CDR3 sequences. The sample was blood T cells: a sorted CD56 or NKG2C T cell subset, CD4+ or CD8+ T cells, or bulk PBMC T cells (not recorded which). The receptors were gathered from a woman aged 18-70 years in good health.

The V gene is TRBV12-3 or TRBV12-4, the J gene TRBJ2-7; TCRdb's D call, TRBD1, is unchecked because there is no DNA. CDR3 length: 14 residues. This CDR3 reads CASSPVGGAYEQYF.

The CDR3 loop is CASSPGTDSPLHF. The V call is TRBV19, the J call TRBJ1-6; TCRdb's D call, TRBD1, is unchecked because there is no DNA. Germline CDR1 is LNHDA and CDR2 is SQIVND (reference sequence). The CDR3 extends over 13 amino acids.

The rearrangement joins TRBV9 to TRBJ2-4; the TCRdb call, TRBD2, lacks DNA for checking. The germline V gene has CDR1 SGDLS and CDR2 YYNGEE. The CDR3 consists of 18 residues. CDR3 residues: CASSEEGLLASGQNIQYF.